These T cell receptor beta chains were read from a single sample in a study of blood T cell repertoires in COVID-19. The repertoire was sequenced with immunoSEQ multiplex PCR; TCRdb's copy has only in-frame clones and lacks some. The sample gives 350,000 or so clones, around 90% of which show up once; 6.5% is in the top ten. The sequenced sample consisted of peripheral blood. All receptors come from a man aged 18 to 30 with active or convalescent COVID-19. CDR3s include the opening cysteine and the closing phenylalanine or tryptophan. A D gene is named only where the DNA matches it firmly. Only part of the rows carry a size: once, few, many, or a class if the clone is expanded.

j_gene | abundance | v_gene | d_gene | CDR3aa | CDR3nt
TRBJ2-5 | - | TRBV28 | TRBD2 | CASTPALAGKETQYF | TGTGCCAGCACCCCGGCACTAGCGGGAAAAGAGACCCAGTACTTC
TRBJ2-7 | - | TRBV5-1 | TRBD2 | CASSDGGRAYEQYF | TGCGCCAGCAGCGATGGCGGGAGGGCCTACGAGCAGTACTTC
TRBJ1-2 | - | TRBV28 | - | CASSLKGGYTF | TGTGCCAGCAGTTTAAAGGGGGGCTACACCTTC
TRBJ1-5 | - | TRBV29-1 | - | CSVVGPDSNQPQHF | TGCAGCGTTGTGGGGCCAGATAGCAATCAGCCCCAGCATTTT
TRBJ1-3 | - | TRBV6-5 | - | CASTYAGQSSGNTIYF | TGTGCCAGCACTTATGCAGGCCAATCCTCTGGAAACACCATATATTTT
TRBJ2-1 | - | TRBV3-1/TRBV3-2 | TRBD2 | CASSLLTGGPHEQFF | TGTGCCAGCAGCCTACTGACGGGGGGGCCCCACGAGCAGTTCTTC
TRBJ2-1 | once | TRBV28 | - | CASSFLGGNYNEQFF | TGTGCCAGCAGTTTTTTAGGCGGAAACTACAATGAGCAGTTCTTC
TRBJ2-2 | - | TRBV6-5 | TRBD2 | CATSLAGVTGELFF | TGTGCCACCAGTTTAGCGGGAGTCACCGGGGAGCTGTTTTTT
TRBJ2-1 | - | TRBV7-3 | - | CASSPTGVAIRNEQFF | TGTGCCAGCAGCCCTACTGGCGTAGCGATACGCAATGAGCAGTTCTTC
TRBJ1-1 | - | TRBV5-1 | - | CASSFVRGTEAFF | TGCGCCAGCAGCTTTGTAAGGGGGACTGAAGCTTTCTTT
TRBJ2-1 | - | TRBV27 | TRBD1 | CASCRTGWDNEQFF | TGTGCCAGCTGTCGGACAGGGTGGGATAATGAGCAGTTCTTC
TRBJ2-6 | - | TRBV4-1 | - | CASSKAAGAISGANVLTF | TGCGCCAGCAGCAAAGCAGCAGGGGCCATCTCTGGGGCCAACGTGCTGACTTTC